This T cell receptor beta chain was sequenced during a study of beta chain features in type 1 diabetes. Overall study: Age, gender and cell yields were alike across patients and healthy donors.

V shed 3 bases, J shed 3 bases, and the junction held 5 bases outside the gene matches. CDR3 length equals 16 residues. Germline loops: CDR1 SGDLS, CDR2 YYNGEE. Regarding this clone: Its antigen is unknown.

Isolated RNA was reverse transcribed in full, so expressed TCRB transcripts were sequenced. The repertoire was sequenced with immunoSEQ multiplex PCR; TCRdb's copy has only in-frame clones and lacks some. The table lists roughly 300,000 clones, 6.5% to 10% of them singletons. Blood was drawn once from each donor into heparinised tubes. The draws averaged around 110 mL. Sorting with CD45RO/CCR7/CD25/CD127/CD95/CD27 yielded naive, central memory, regulatory and stem-like memory CD4+ cells. Study results and limitations: Among all four CD4+ subsets, Type 1 diabetes patients had TCRB CDR3s that were moderately but significantly shorter.

The sequence came from a woman aged 18-29 years in good health. The chain has TRBV9 and TRBJ2-7; TRBD2 matches at 14 bases. The sample taken for sequencing was central memory CD4+ T cells from blood. As DNA, the CDR3 is TGTGCCAGCAGCGCCGGGACTAGCGGGAGAAGCTACGAGCAGTACTTC. This encodes CASSAGTSGRSYEQYF.